This T cell receptor (beta chain) was sequenced in a study of Graves' ophthalmopathy and Graves' hyperthyroidism (dated by TCRdb to 2016 to 2019). For the study in its entirety: Peripheral blood was collected at initial diagnosis, before any treatment. The study used TCR beta repertoire signatures to distinguish Graves' ophthalmopathy from Graves' hyperthyroidism and to predict progression to ophthalmopathy. In total, 135 blood samples were TCR-sequenced: 40 to 45 ophthalmopathy, approximately 75 hyperthyroidism and approximately 17 hyperthyroidism-to-ophthalmopathy patients. A discovery set of 100 or so patients (43 ophthalmopathy, 55 to 60 stable hyperthyroidism) was enrolled to explore V-J signatures distinguishing ophthalmopathy from hyperthyroidism. The independent validation cohort included about 20 hyperthyroidism patients plus 17 patients who later progressed from hyperthyroidism to ophthalmopathy. T-cell repertoires of thyroid tissue and blood were compared in a handful of hyperthyroidism patients. Following sampling, methimazole starting at 30 mg daily was administered to hyperthyroidism patients, and high-dose intravenous methylprednisolone was administered to ophthalmopathy patients. The 75 to 100 discovery patients were divided at random into training and test sets in a 7:3 ratio.

The ophthalmopathy patients had moderately to severely active disease, with a Clinical Activity Score of 3 or higher, a NOSPECS grade of 4 or higher, and a disease duration of less than 3 months. Patients with other autoimmune diseases, uncontrolled infections, pregnancy or lactation were excluded. Clinical symptoms, serum thyroxine, TRAb, thyroid ultrasound and orbital computed tomography formed the basis of the diagnosis. PBMCs were isolated from 7.5 to 10 ml of fresh peripheral blood by Ficoll-Paque density gradient centrifugation. Total RNA was extracted using Trizol reagent, and RNA quality was checked on an Agilent 2100 Bioanalyzer. TCR beta CDR3 regions were amplified from RNA transcripts for repertoire sequencing. The first round was an RT-PCR using HTBI primers with the Qiagen OneStep RT-PCR kit, and this first round was followed by a second-round multiplex PCR, then size selection and purification. The libraries underwent paired-end sequencing with 100 bp reads on an Illumina HiSeq2000. The authors' analysis ran thus. SOAPnuke was used to process the reads, throwing out any read that had adapters, had uncalled bases, had a mean Phred below 15, or lacked an exact constant-primer or identifier match. High-quality paired reads were merged with COPE v1.2.5. Each unique nucleotide sequence was treated as a clonotype, and MiTCR v1.1 was used to align the clonotypes to the IMGT TRB V, D and J references. The analysis was limited to V-J combinations with a frequency above 0.0001, which together covered just over 98% of the repertoires. For each V-J combination, a TCR clonal expansion and chaos score was defined as the ratio of F50 clonal expansion to chaos observed in the TCRdist matrix. Welch's t-statistics and random forest were used to reduce features to about a dozen V-J combinations, which were fed into a naive Bayes classifier. Thyroid-blood repertoire similarity was quantified with the Morisita-Horn index. TCRdb's own reprocessing of the public reads used fastp at Q25 and MiXCR and kept productive beta chains. Every CDR3 protein is listed once, alongside the most common genes and DNA of its rows. These V and J calls are TCRdb output, not the study's own analysis. Counted in this sample were more than 150,000 distinct CDR3 sequences; 30% to 45% of them appeared once. Under 7% of the sample belongs to the ten largest clones.

V is trimmed back by 8 bases and J by 6 bases, and the junction contains 13 bases that no gene match accounts for. From the germline V gene, CDR1 is SNHLY and CDR2 is FYNNEI. Its CDR3 holds 14 amino acids, cysteine through phenylalanine. Only the CDR3 portion is preserved as DNA: 42 bases, with reading frame beginning at the first base. In the case of this clonotype: Which antigen it targets is not known. Base quality data are lacking; no much larger clone is found one base away.

Findings and caveats that apply to the study as a whole: Most of the expanded thyroid clonotypes with a frequency above 0.001 were also detected in blood, and it was suggested that the thyroid immune response may be reflected by blood repertoires. In validation, the model predicted ophthalmopathy progression with about 70% sensitivity and about 77% specificity; eleven to twelve predicted patients were CT-confirmed with GO in a median of about 7.1 months. Ophthalmopathy was separated from stable hyperthyroidism by the 13-signature model with more than 85% sensitivity and about 81% specificity in cross-validation and with 80%/75% in the test set. Sample size was not predetermined statistically, and investigators were not blinded to group allocation.

The sequence joins TRBV2 to TRBJ2-7, and 7 bases in between align with TRBD1. Sequenced sample: peripheral blood. This receptor was identified in a woman aged 35 to 49 with Graves' ophthalmopathy. Donor details come from another sample of the same person, matched by shared clones. This receptor carries the CDR3 CASQPRGQAAEQYF. The DNA reads as follows: TGTGCCAGCCAACCGAGGGGGCAAGCAGCCGAGCAGTACTTC.